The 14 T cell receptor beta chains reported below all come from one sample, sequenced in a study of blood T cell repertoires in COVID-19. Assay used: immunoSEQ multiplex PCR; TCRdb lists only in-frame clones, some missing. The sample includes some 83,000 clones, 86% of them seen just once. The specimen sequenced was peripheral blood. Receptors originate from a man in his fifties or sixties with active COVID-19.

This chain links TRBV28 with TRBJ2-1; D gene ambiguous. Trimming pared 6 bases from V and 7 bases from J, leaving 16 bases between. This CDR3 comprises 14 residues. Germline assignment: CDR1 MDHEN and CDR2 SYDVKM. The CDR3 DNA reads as TGTGCCAGCAGCACGGCAGGTACAGTAAATGAGCAGTTCTTC. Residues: CASSTAGTVNEQFF. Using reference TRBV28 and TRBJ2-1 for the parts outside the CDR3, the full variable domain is DVKVTQSSRYLVKRTGEKVFLECVQDMDHENMFWYRQDPGLGLRLIYFSYDVKMKEKGDIPEGYSVSREKKERFSLILESASTNQTSMYLCASSTAGTVNEQFFGPGTRLTVL.

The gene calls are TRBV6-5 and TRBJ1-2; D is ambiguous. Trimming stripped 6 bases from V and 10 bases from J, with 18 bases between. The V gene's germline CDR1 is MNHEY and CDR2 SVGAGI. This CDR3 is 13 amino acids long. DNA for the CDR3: TGTGCCAGCAGACCACCTTATTTACCAGTCTACACCTTC. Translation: CASRPPYLPVYTF.

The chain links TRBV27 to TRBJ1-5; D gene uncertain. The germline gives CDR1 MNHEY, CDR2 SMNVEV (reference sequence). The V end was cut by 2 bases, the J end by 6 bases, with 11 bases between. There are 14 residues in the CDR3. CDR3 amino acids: CASSLREGIQPQHF. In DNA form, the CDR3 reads TGTGCCAGCAGTTTAAGGGAGGGAATTCAGCCCCAGCATTTT.

The CDR3 sequence: CASSIPSTGGNTIYF. The CDR3 DNA reads TGTGCCAGCAGTATCCCCTCGACAGGGGGAAACACCATATATTTT. This chain uses TRBV28 with TRBJ1-3, with TRBD1 matching over 7 bases. J gave up 4 bases and V 5 bases, and 8 bases lay outside the gene matches. CDR3 size: 15 residues. The germline V gene has CDR1 MDHEN and CDR2 SYDVKM.

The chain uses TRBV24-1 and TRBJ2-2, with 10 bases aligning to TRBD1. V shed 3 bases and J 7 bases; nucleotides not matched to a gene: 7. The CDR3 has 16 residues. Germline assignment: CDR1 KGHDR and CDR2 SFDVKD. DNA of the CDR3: TGTGCCACCAGTGATACCCGACAGGGGGCGGTCGGGGAGCTGTTTTTT. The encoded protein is CATSDTRQGAVGELFF.

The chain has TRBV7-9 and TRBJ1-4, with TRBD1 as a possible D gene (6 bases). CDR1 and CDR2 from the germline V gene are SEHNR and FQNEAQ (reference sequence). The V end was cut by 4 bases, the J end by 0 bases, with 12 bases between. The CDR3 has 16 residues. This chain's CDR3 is CASSSWTVATNEKLFF. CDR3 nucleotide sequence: TGTGCCAGCAGCTCATGGACAGTAGCAACTAATGAAAAACTGTTTTTT.

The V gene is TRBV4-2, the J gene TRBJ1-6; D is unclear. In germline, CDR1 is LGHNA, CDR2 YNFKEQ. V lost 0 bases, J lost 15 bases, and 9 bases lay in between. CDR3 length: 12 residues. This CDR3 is CASSQEDGSLHF. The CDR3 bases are TGTGCCAGCAGCCAAGAGGACGGGAGCCTCCACTTT.

The CDR3 loop reads CASSVGGLEYNEQFF. In DNA form, the CDR3 reads TGTGCCAGCAGCGTAGGGGGACTGGAGTACAATGAGCAGTTCTTC. V and J are TRBV9 and TRBJ2-1; D might be TRBD2 (6 bases). V was trimmed by 0 bases and J by 4 bases, leaving 11 bases between them. The CDR3 runs 15 residues. Looked up from germline, CDR1 is SGDLS and CDR2 is YYNGEE.

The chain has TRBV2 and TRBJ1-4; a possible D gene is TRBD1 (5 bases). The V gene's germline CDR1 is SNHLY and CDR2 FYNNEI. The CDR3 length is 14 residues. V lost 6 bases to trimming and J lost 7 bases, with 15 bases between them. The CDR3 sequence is CASSVHRGGEKLFF. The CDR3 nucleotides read TGTGCCAGCAGCGTACATAGGGGTGGTGAAAAACTGTTTTTT.

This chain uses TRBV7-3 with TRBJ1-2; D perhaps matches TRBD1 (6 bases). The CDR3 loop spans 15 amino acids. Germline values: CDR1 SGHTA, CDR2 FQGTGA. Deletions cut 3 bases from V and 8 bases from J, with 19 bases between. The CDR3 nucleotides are TGTGCCAGCAGCTTTAGCGGGGGCAGTCCAGTCGGCTACACCTTC. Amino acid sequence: CASSFSGGSPVGYTF. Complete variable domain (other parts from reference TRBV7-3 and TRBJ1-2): GAGVSQTPSNKVTEKGKYVELRCDPISGHTALYWYRQSLGQGPEFLIYFQGTGAADDSGLPNDRFFAVRPEGSVSTLKIQRTERGDSAVYLCASSFSGGSPVGYTFGSGTRLTVV.

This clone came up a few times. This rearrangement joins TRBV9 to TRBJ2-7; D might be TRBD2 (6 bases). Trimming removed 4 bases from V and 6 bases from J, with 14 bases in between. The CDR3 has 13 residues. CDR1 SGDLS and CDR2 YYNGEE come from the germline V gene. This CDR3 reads CASSLTSVSEQYF. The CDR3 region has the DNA TGTGCCAGCAGCTTGACTAGTGTTTCCGAGCAGTACTTC.

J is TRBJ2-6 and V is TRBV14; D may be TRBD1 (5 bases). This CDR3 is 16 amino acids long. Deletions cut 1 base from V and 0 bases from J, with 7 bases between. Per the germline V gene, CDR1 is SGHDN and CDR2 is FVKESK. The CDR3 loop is CASSQAGFSGANVLTF. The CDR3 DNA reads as TGTGCCAGCAGCCAAGCAGGGTTCTCTGGGGCCAACGTCCTGACTTTC.

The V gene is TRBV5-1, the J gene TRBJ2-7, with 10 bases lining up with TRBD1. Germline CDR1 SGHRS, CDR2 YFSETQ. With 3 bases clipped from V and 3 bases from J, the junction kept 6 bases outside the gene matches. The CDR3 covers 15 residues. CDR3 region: CASSYRDRGFYEQYF. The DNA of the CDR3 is TGCGCCAGCAGCTACCGGGACAGGGGATTCTACGAGCAGTACTTC.

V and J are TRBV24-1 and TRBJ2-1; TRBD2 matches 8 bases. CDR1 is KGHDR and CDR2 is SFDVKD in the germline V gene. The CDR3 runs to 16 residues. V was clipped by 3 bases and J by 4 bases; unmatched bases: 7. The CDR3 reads CATSDPAAGGYNEQFF. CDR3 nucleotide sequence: TGTGCCACCAGTGATCCCGCGGCGGGGGGTTACAATGAGCAGTTCTTC.